This entry describes one T cell receptor (beta chain). This specimen comes from a study of blood T cell repertoires in COVID-19. For the study at large: PBMCs, B-cell-depleted T cells, or T cells provided the cDNA or gDNA that made up the material.

Original processing methods: Quantification of nucleated cells was approximated via reference gene primer amplification. Method: immunoSEQ multiplex PCR; TCRdb's copy keeps in-frame clones and lacks some. Clone size and the V and J calls come from that table; the DNA yielded D and trimming. The sample has around 110,000 clones, 70% to 75% seen once. There are 15 residues in the CDR3. V shed 4 bases, J shed 5 bases, and the junction held 9 bases outside the gene matches. Germline lookup yields CDR1 MNHEY and CDR2 SMNVEV (reference sequence). This clonotype was obtained from a human donor with acute or convalescent COVID-19. The donor label of this sample is uncertain. The chain links TRBV27 to TRBJ1-2, with 8 bases that match TRBD1. Sequencing was done on a sample of peripheral blood. Written as DNA, the CDR3 is TGTGCCAGCAGTTCCTGGACAGGGTTAGGGTATGGCTACACCTTC. Its translation: CASSSWTGLGYGYTF.